This TCR beta chain was found in a study of persistence of HIV-infected CD4 T cells (dated by TCRdb to the early 2020s). Regarding the research as a whole: CMV- and HIV-1 Gag-responding CD4+ T cells were isolated from ART-treated individuals so that antigen-driven clonal expansion of HIV-1-infected cells could be examined. Suppressive ART had been received by participants for a median of roughly 8 years. Peripheral blood samples of up to roughly 200 mL were collected at multiple time points, except for two participants, who underwent leukapheresis at a single time point. The clonality of all cells in each sorted population was assessed by TCRbeta sequencing, whereas the clonality of infected cells was assessed by proviral sequencing. The TCR cluster analysis across participants included under ten participants for CMV and roughly seven participants for Gag. Findings and caveats that apply to the study as a whole: A correlation was observed between TCR oligoclonality and proviral oligoclonality within the same sorted populations. TCRbeta richness in CMV- and Gag-responding cells was significantly lower than in anti-CD3/anti-CD28-responding cells; CMV-responding cells had higher oligoclonality than CD3/CD28-stimulated and Gag-responding cells. Because the TCR analyses were done in bulk, restricting them to just the rare CMV-responding cells that actually carried HIV-1 proviruses was not possible. Only a small number of individuals took part in the study, and only a limited range of antigens was tested. Antigen-responding cells were enriched for degenerate expanded CDR3beta sequences, which suggests convergent selection of CD4+ responses to CMV and Gag.

Based on the germline V gene, the CDR1 and CDR2 sequences are MNHEY and SVGAGI. The cysteine opens and the phenylalanine closes a CDR3 of 15 amino acids. Only CDR3 DNA is held: 45 bases, read in frame from base 1. V has 6 bases trimmed and J has 4 bases trimmed; junction bases matching no gene number 11. About this clone: This clone's antigen is unknown. Base qualities are missing; no much larger clone stands one base away.

According to the study, the label for this sample's treatment or condition signals: suppressive antiretroviral therapy. Cells were stimulated with lysates of CMV-infected fibroblasts at roughly 9.8 ug/mL. Memory CD4+ T cells that did not respond, being CD40L-negative, CD69-negative and CD45RO-high, were sorted as memory populations depleted of antigen-responding cells. HIV-1-infected adults in whom suppressive ART had been started during chronic infection were enrolled as participants. For at least 4 years, the participants' plasma HIV-1 RNA had been undetectable, below 50 copies/mL. To be included, a participant needed positive CMV serology and a CD4+ T cell count above 400 cells/uL. Before stimulation, PBMCs were isolated using density centrifugation and then depleted of CD8+ T cells. Stimulation of CD8-depleted PBMCs was carried out for approximately 17 hours with anti-CD28/CD49d costimulation, CD40-blocking antibody and enfuvirtide, to prevent new infections. Cell sorting was performed on a Beckman Coulter MoFlo Legacy or XDP sorter, and dead cells were excluded with propidium iodide. Genomic DNA was extracted with the QIAamp DNA Mini Kit for samples above one million cells, otherwise with the Quick-DNA Microprep Kit.

The immunoSEQ hsTCRB assay version 4, run in survey mode, was used to sequence TCRbeta repertoires from genomic DNA. For TCRbeta sequencing, genomic DNA was diluted to roughly 9.4 ng/uL, with up to 1 ug used per sample. The authors' analysis ran thus. Analysis of the TCRbeta data was done in ImmunoSeq Analyzer 3.0, and diversity was computed on productive nucleotide rearrangements. Lower-bound TCR diversity was estimated with the improved Chao index, and clonality with the Gini coefficient using the Immunarch R package. Different nucleotide rearrangements encoding the same CDR3beta amino acid sequence were treated as distinct clonotypes. Differential abundance analysis identified TCRbeta sequences significantly enriched in antigen-responding cells relative to anti-CD3/anti-CD28-activated cells. Using predicted peptide-MHC specificity as the basis, GLIPH2 grouped TCRs into clusters, both for each participant individually and for the merged data sets that combined participants. TCRdb's version of the immuneACCESS table is confined to in-frame rearrangements and falls short of the full clone set. An unresolved V gene accounts for under half of the shortfall where checked; the remainder is of unknown origin. That table supplies the V and J calls and clone size; D and trimming were determined from the DNA. The sample records about 48,000 clones, approximately 72% of which are singletons. The ten most abundant clones make up about 3% of the sample.

This TCR was sampled from an adult man with HIV who was CMV-seropositive. This chain is built from TRBV6-5 and TRBJ1-2; TRBD1 fits 7 bases in the junction. Sequencing was performed on CD4+ T cells sorted from PBMCs after roughly 18-hour stimulation, taken from a patient who received antiretroviral therapy. The sample's cell subset or site, from its label and the paper: CD40L-CD69- CD45RO-high memory CD4 T cells not responding to CMV lysate. This receptor has the CDR3 CASSPTGRQIYGYTF. The DNA reads TGTGCCAGCAGCCCGACAGGGAGGCAGATCTATGGCTACACCTTC.